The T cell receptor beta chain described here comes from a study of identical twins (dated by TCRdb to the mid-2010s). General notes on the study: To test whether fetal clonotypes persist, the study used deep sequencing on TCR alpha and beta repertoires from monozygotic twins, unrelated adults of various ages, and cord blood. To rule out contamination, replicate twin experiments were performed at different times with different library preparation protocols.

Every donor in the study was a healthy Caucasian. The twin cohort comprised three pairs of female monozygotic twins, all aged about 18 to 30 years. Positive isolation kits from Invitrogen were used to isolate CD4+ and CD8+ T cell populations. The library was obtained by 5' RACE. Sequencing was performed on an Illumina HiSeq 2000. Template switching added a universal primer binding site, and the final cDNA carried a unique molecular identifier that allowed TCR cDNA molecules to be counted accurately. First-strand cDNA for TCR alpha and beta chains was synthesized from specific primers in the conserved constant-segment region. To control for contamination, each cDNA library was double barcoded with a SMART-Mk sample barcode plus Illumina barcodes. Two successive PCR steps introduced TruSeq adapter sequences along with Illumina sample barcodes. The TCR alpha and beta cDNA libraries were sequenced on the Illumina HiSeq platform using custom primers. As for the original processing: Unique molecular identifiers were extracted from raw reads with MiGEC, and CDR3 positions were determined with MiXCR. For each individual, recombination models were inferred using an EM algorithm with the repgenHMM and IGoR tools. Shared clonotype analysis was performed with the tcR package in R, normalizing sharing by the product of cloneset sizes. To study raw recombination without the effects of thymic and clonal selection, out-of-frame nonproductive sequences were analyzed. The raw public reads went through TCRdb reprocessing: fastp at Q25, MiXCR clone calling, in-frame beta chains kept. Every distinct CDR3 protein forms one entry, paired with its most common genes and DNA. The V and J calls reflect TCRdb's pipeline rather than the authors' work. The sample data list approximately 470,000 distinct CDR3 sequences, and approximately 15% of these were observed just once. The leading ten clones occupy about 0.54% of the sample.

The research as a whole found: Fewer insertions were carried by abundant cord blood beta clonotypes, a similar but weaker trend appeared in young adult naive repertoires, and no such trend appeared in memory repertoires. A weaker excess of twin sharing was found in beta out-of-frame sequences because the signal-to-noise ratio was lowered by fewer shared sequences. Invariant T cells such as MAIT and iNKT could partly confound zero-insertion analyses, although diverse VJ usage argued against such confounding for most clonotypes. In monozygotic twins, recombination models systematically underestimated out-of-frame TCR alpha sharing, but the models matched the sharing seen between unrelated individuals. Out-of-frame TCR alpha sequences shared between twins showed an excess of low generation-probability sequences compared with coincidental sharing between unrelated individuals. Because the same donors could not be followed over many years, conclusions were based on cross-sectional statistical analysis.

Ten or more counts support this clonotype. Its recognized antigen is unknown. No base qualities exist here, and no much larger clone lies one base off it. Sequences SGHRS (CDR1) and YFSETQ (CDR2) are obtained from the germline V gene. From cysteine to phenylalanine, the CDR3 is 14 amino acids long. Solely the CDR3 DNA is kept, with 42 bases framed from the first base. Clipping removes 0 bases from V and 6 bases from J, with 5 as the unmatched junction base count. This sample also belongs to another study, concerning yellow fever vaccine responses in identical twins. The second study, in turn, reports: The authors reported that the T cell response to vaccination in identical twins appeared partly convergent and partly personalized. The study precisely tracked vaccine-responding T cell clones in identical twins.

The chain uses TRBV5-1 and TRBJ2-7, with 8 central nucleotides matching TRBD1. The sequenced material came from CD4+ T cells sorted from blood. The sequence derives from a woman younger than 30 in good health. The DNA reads TGCGCCAGCAGCTTGGGCAGGGGGCAAGTCGAGCAGTACTTC. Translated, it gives CASSLGRGQVEQYF.